This is a list of T cell receptor beta chains from one sample in a study of cytomegalovirus exposure and HLA in healthy donors. Clones were sequenced by immunoSEQ multiplex PCR, and TCRdb holds only the in-frame ones, with some missing. This sample has tens of thousands of clones; around 81% occur once, and the top ten carry 0.45% to 0.6%. The specimen was PBMCs. The receptors derive from a man in his thirties or forties in good health and CMV-seronegative. The CDR3 runs from the conserved cysteine through the conserved F or W. D genes are given only for firm matches. Clone size, where shown, is once, few, many, or a class for clones that have expanded.

cdr3_nt | cdr3_aa | d_call | j_call | v_call | clone_size
TGTGCCAGCAGCACCAAACGGGACAGGCGGGGGAACACTGAAGCTTTCTTT | CASSTKRDRRGNTEAFF | . | TRBJ1-1 | TRBV21-1 | once
TGTGCCAGCAGTTACAGGGGGCGTCCGGCAGATACGCAGTATTTT | CASSYRGRPADTQYF | TRBD1 | TRBJ2-3 | TRBV6-5 | .
TGTGCCAGCAGCCGGGGCCCCCCAGGGGCGGGTGGCTACACCTTC | CASSRGPPGAGGYTF | . | TRBJ1-2 | TRBV6-5 | few
TGTGCCAGTAATCACAGGGGGCGGGAGCCCCAGCATTTT | CASNHRGREPQHF | TRBD1 | TRBJ1-5 | TRBV19 | .
TGTGCCAGCAGAGACAGGCGGAACACTGAAGCTTTCTTT | CASRDRRNTEAFF | . | TRBJ1-1 | TRBV27 | few
TGTGCCAGCAGCCCGGGAGGGGACGACTACGAGCAGTACTTC | CASSPGGDDYEQYF | TRBD2 | TRBJ2-7 | TRBV7-6 | once
TGTGCCAGCAGCTACGGACAGGGGAGCACAGATACGCAGTATTTT | CASSYGQGSTDTQYF | TRBD1 | TRBJ2-3 | TRBV7-9 | .
TGTGCCAGCAGCGTAGGGAGCCGCTCTGGAAACACCATATATTTT | CASSVGSRSGNTIYF | . | TRBJ1-3 | TRBV9 | .
TGCGCCAGCAGTGAGTCCCTAGTAGCTCATGAGCAGTTCTTC | CASSESLVAHEQFF | . | TRBJ2-1 | TRBV10-1 | .
TGTGCCAGCAGACAGGGACAGGGACGTACACAGAACGGCTACACCTTC | CASRQGQGRTQNGYTF | . | TRBJ1-2 | TRBV21-1 | .
TGCGCCAGCAGACGGGAGGTGGCCGGGGAGCTGTTTTTT | CASRREVAGELFF | TRBD2 | TRBJ2-2 | TRBV4-1 | .
TGTGCCAGCAGTTTATGGGCAGGGTCGGTGGATTCACCCCTCCACTTT | CASSLWAGSVDSPLHF | . | TRBJ1-6 | TRBV27 | .
TGTGCCAGCTCGCCGACAGACCTCACCCTTCAGTACTTC | CASSPTDLTLQYF | . | TRBJ2-4 | TRBV18 | once
TGCGCCAGCATAGGACAGGCACACAATGAGCAGTTCTTC | CASIGQAHNEQFF | TRBD1 | TRBJ2-1 | TRBV5-1 | .
TGTGCCAGCAGCGTAGATTGGAACCGGGACACTGAAGCTTTCTTT | CASSVDWNRDTEAFF | . | TRBJ1-1 | TRBV9 | .
TGTGCCACCGCAGGGGGGCGGGACAGGCCGAATGAAAAACTGTTTTTT | CATAGGRDRPNEKLFF | TRBD1 | TRBJ1-4 | TRBV19 | .
TGCGCCAGCAGTGAGGGCCGATACAATGAGCAGTTCTTC | CASSEGRYNEQFF | . | TRBJ2-1 | TRBV10-1 | .
TGCGCCAGCAGCTTCAGGGGACAGGGCTTGGGAGAGACCCAGTACTTC | CASSFRGQGLGETQYF | TRBD1 | TRBJ2-5 | TRBV5-1 | .
TGTGCCAGCAAGAGGGACAGGGGGCTCACAGATACGCAGTATTTT | CASKRDRGLTDTQYF | TRBD1 | TRBJ2-3 | TRBV6-5 | .
TGTGCCAGCAACTCCAGGGGGCCAGGAGAGACCCAGTACTTC | CASNSRGPGETQYF | TRBD1 | TRBJ2-5 | TRBV6-5 | .
TGTGCCAGCAGCTTACTCGGGGGGAACACTGAAGCTTTCTTT | CASSLLGGNTEAFF | . | TRBJ1-1 | TRBV7-3 | .
TGCGGATCCGTGGGGAATTTACAGGGTAACTATGGCTACACCTTC | CGSVGNLQGNYGYTF | . | TRBJ1-2 | TRBV29-1 | .
TGTGCCAGCAGCTTAGCTGGACGGGGACATCAAGTTTATGGCTACACCTTC | CASSLAGRGHQVYGYTF | . | TRBJ1-2 | TRBV7-2 | .
TGTGCTAGTGCCCTGAGCGGGGGGGCGTCAAATGAGCAGTTCTTC | CASALSGGASNEQFF | TRBD2 | TRBJ2-1 | TRBV12-5 | .
TGTGCCAGCAGCACCCGGACAGGGCAAGGCTACACCTTC | CASSTRTGQGYTF | TRBD1 | TRBJ1-2 | TRBV11-3 | .
TGCGCCAGCAGGTTGGGACTAGCGGGCTACAATGAGCAGTTCTTC | CASRLGLAGYNEQFF | TRBD2 | TRBJ2-1 | TRBV5-1 | .
TGTGCCAGCATCCGGGACAGCCACAATGAGCAGTTCTTC | CASIRDSHNEQFF | TRBD1 | TRBJ2-1 | TRBV6-1 | .
TGTGCCAGCTCCCTTGACAGGGTTGAGCAGTTCTTC | CASSLDRVEQFF | TRBD1 | TRBJ2-1 | TRBV18 | .
TGTGCCAGCTCACCAGCGGGATACGGTTACAATGAGCAGTTCTTC | CASSPAGYGYNEQFF | . | TRBJ2-1 | TRBV18 | .
TGTGCCAGCAAGGACAGGGAAAATAATGAAAAACTGTTTTTT | CASKDRENNEKLFF | TRBD1 | TRBJ1-4 | TRBV2 | few
TGTGCCAGCAGTTTTGGGGGGAAGGGGACTGAAGCTTTCTTT | CASSFGGKGTEAFF | . | TRBJ1-1 | TRBV27 | .
TGCGCCAGCAGTGAGTCGGTTTATCGGACAGGGGGCAACACAGATACGCAGTATTTT | CASSESVYRTGGNTDTQYF | TRBD1 | TRBJ2-3 | TRBV10-1 | .
TGTGCCAGCAGTTTAAACAGGAACTATGGCTACACCTTC | CASSLNRNYGYTF | . | TRBJ1-2 | TRBV27 | .
TGTGCCAGCAGCGTGGGACAGATAACAGAGACCCAGTACTTC | CASSVGQITETQYF | TRBD1 | TRBJ2-5 | TRBV7-6 | .
TGTGCCAGCGGGCCAGATACGCAGTATTTT | CASGPDTQYF | . | TRBJ2-3 | TRBV11-2 | .
TGCGCCAGCAGTGCCAGGCCGAACACCGGGGAGCTGTTTTTT | CASSARPNTGELFF | . | TRBJ2-2 | TRBV10-1 | .
TGCGCCAGCAGCTTTGGGGACAGCTCCTACAATGAGCAGTTCTTC | CASSFGDSSYNEQFF | TRBD1 | TRBJ2-1 | TRBV5-1 | .
TGTGCCAGCTCACCAGAGACTAGCGGGGGTCGCGAGTTCTTC | CASSPETSGGREFF | TRBD2 | TRBJ2-1 | TRBV18 | once
TGTGCCAGCAGCTTGGAAAGAGAAGAGACCCAGTACTTC | CASSLEREETQYF | . | TRBJ2-5 | TRBV5-4 | .
TGTGCCAGCAGTGGGTCGACAGGGCTGGGGGACAATGAGCAGTTCTTC | CASSGSTGLGDNEQFF | TRBD1 | TRBJ2-1 | TRBV6-4 | .
TGTGCCAGCAGCCCGGGACAACACCACTCTGGAAACACCATATATTTT | CASSPGQHHSGNTIYF | . | TRBJ1-3 | TRBV11-3 | .
TGTGCCAGCAGCTCTGGACAGGTGGGAAAGAACACTGAAGCTTTCTTT | CASSSGQVGKNTEAFF | TRBD1 | TRBJ1-1 | TRBV5-6 | .
TGTGCCAGCAGCTTGCAACAGACTGGAAACACCATATATTTT | CASSLQQTGNTIYF | . | TRBJ1-3 | TRBV7-9 | .
TGTGCCACCAGCAGAGATCGGACAAGAGAGCCCTATAGCAATCAGCCCCAGCATTTT | CATSRDRTREPYSNQPQHF | . | TRBJ1-5 | TRBV15 | .
TGTGCCAGCAGCCAACAACCCGACGGGGGTGGGACTGAAGCTTTCTTT | CASSQQPDGGGTEAFF | . | TRBJ1-1 | TRBV4-2 | .